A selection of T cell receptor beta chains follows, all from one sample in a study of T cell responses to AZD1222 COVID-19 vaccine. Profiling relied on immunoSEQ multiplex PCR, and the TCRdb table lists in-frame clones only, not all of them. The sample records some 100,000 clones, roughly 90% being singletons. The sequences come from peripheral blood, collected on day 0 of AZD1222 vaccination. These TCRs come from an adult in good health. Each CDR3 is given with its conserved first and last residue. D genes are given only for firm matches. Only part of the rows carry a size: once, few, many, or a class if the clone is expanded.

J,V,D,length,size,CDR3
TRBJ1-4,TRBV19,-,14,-,CASSEVATNEKLFF
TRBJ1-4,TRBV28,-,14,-,CASSFLGGGEKLFF
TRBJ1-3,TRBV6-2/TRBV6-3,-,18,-,CASSYTPWGSSSGNTIYF
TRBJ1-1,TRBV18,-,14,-,CASSLLGRSTEAFF
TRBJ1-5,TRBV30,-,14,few,CAWSGDSLIQPQHF
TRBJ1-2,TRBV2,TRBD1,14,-,CASSVTQGAAGYTF
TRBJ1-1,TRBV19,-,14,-,CASSIAAGDTEAFF
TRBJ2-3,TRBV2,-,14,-,CASSVQGTTDTQYF
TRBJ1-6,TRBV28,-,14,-,CASSLQRRYSPLHF
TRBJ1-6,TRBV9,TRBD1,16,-,CASSNTGGKYNSPLHF
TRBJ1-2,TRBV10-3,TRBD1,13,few,CAISGQGAVGYTF
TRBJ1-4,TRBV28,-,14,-,CASSLQPVGEKLFF
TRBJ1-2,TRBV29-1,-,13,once,CSVVQQANYGYTF
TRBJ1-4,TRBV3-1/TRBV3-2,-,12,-,CASSPQGEKLFF
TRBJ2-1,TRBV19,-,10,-,CASSSDEQFF
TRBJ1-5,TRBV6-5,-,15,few,CASSPDRYGNQPQHF
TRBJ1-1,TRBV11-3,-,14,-,CASSLGRGNTEAFF
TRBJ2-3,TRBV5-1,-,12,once,CASSLGGDTQYF
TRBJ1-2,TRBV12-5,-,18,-,CASGLVLGSGQPAYGYTF
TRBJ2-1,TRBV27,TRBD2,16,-,CASTPPGTSGRNEQFF
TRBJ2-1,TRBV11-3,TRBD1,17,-,CASSRRSGTGHPNEQFF
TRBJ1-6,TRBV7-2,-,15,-,CASSINRQKNSPLHF
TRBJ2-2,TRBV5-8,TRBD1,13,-,CASRWTGAGELFF
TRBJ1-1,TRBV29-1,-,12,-,CSVGKGNTEAFF
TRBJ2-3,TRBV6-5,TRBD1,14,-,CASIFGTGGDTQYF
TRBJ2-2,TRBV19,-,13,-,CASNRDGPGELFF